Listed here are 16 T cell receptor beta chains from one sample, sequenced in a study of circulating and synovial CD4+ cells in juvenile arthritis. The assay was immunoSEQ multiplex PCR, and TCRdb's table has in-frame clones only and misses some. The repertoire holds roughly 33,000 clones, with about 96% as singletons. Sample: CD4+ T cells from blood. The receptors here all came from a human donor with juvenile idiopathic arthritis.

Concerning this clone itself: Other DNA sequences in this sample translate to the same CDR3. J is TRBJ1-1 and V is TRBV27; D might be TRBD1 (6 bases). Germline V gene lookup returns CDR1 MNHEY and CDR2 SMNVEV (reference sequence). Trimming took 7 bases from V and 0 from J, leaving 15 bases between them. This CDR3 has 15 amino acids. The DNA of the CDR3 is TGTGCCAGCACCCCGCTGGGACACTTGAACACTGAAGCTTTCTTT. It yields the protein CASTPLGHLNTEAFF.

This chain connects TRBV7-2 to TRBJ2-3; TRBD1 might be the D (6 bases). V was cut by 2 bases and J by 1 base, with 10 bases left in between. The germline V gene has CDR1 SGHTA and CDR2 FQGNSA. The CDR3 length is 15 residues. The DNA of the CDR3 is TGTGCCAGCAGCTTATGGGGGCGGGGCACAGATACGCAGTATTTT. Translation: CASSLWGRGTDTQYF.

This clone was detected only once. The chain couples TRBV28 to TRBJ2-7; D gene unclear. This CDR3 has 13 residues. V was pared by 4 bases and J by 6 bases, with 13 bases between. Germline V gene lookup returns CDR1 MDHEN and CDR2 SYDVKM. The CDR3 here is CASSSEPSPEQYF. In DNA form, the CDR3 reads TGTGCCAGCAGTTCAGAACCGTCTCCCGAGCAGTACTTC.

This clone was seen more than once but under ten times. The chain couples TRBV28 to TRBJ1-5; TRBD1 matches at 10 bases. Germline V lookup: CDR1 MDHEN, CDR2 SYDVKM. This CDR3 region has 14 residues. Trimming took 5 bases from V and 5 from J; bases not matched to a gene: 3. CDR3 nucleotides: TGTGCCAGCAGTCCCGGGACAGGGGATCAGCCCCAGCATTTT. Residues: CASSPGTGDQPQHF.

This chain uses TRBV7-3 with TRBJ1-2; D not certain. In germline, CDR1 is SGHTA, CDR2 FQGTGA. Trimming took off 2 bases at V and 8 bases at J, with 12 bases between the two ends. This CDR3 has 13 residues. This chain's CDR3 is CASSLSQVGGYTF. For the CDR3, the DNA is TGTGCCAGCAGCTTATCCCAAGTGGGCGGCTACACCTTC.

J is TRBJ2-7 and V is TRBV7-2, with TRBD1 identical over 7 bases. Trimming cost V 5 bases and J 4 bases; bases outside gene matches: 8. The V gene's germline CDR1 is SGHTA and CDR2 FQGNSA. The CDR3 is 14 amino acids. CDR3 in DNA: TGTGCCAGCAGCCCCGGGACAGACCTTTACGAGCAGTACTTC. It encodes CASSPGTDLYEQYF.

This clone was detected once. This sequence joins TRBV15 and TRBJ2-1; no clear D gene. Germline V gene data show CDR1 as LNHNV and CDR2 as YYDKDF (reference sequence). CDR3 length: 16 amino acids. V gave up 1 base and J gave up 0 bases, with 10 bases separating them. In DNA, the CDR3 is TGTGCCACCAGCAGAGGGGCAGGTAGCTCCTACAATGAGCAGTTCTTC. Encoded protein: CATSRGAGSSYNEQFF.

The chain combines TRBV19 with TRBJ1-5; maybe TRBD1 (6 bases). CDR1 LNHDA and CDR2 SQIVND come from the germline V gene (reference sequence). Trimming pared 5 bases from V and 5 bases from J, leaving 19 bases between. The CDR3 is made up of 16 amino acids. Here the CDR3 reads CASSPRGGTSDQPQHF. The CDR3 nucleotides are TGTGCCAGTAGTCCAAGGGGAGGGACATCCGATCAGCCCCAGCATTTT.

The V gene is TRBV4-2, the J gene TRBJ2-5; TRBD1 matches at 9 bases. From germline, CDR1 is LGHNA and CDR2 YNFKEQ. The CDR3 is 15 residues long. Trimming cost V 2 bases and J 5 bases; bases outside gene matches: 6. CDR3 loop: CASSQTGGQGETQYF. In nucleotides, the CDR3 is TGTGCCAGCAGCCAAACCGGGGGACAGGGCGAGACCCAGTACTTC.

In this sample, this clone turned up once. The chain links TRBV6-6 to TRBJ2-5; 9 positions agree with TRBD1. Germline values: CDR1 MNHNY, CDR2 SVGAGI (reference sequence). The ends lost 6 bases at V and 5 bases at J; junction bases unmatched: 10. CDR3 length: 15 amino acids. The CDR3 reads CASREGGTGLETQYF. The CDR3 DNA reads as TGTGCCAGCAGGGAAGGGGGGACAGGGTTGGAGACCCAGTACTTC.

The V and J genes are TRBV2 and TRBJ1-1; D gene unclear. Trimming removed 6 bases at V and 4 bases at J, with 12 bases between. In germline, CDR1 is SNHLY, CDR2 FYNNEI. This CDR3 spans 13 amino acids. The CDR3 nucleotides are TGTGCCAGCAGACGGGAAGCGCTCACTGAAGCTTTCTTT. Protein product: CASRREALTEAFF.

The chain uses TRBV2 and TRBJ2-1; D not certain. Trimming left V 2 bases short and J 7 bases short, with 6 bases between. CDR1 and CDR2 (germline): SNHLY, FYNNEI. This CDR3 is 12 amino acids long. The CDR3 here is CASSESRNEQFF. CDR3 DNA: TGTGCCAGCAGTGAATCGCGGAATGAGCAGTTCTTC.

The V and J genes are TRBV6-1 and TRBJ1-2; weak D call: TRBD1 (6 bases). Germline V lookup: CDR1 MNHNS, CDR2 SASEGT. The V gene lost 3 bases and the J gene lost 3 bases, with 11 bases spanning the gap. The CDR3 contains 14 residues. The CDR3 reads CASSDFPGDYGYTF. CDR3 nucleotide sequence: TGTGCCAGCAGTGACTTCCCAGGGGACTATGGCTACACCTTC.

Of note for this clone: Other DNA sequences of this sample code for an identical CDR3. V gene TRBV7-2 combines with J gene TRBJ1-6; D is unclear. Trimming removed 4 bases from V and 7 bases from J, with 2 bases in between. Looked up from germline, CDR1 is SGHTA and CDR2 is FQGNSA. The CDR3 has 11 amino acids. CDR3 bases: TGTGCCAGCAGCTCAAATTCACCCCTCCACTTT. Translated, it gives CASSSNSPLHF.

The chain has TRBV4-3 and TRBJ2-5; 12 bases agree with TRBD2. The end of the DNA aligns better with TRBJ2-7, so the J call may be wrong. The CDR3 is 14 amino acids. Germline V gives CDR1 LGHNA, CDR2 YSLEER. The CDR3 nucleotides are TGCGCCAGCAGCCGGACTAGCGGGGATTACGAGCAGTACTTC. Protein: CASSRTSGDYEQYF.

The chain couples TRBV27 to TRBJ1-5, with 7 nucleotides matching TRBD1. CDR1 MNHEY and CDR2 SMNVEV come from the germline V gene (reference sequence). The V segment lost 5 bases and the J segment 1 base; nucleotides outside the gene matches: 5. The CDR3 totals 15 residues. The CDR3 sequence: CASSPGTASNQPQHF. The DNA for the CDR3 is TGTGCCAGCAGTCCTGGGACAGCAAGCAATCAGCCCCAGCATTTT.